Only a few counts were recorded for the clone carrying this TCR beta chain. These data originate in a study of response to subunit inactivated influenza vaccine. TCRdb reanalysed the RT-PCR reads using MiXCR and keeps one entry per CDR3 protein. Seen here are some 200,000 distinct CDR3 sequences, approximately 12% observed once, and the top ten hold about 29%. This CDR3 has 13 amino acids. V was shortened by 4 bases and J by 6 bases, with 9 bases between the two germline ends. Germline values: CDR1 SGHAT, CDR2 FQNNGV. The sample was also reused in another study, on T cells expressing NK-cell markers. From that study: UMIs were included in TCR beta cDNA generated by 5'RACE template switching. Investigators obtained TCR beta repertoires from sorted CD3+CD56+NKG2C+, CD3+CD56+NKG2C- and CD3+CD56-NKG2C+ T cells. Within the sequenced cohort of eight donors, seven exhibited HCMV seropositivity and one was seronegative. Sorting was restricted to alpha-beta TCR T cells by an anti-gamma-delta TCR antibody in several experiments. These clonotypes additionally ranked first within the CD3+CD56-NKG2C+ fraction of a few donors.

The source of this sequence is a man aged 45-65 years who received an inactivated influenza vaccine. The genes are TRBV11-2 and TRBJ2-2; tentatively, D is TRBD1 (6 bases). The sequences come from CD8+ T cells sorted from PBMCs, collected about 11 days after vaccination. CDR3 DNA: TGTGCCAGCAGCTCAGGGGCGGCCGGGGAGCTGTTTTTT. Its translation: CASSSGAAGELFF.